Sequencing of this T cell receptor (beta chain) was carried out in a study of T cell responses to AZD1222 COVID-19 vaccine. Method: immunoSEQ multiplex PCR; TCRdb's copy keeps in-frame clones and lacks some. This sample has about 85,000 clones, with approximately 88% found just once. With respect to this clone: Its antigen is unidentified.

The CDR3 runs to 13 residues. The ends were cut back, 1 base at V and 4 bases at J, with 7 bases in the middle. Germline lookup yields CDR1 LGHDT and CDR2 YNNKEL (reference sequence). Study outcomes and limitations: Repertoire sampling occurred only after the peak T cell response. Breadth and depth of Spike-specific TCRs rose after two AZD1222 doses. A reported finding is that nearly half of spike-specific TCRs target unmutated variant regions.

This TCR came from an adult in good health. The chain employs TRBV3-1 (or the pseudogene TRBV3-2) and TRBJ1-2, with D perhaps matching TRBD1 (5 bases). The specimen comprised peripheral blood, sampled on day 0 of AZD1222 vaccination. The CDR3 DNA follows: TGTGCCAGCAGCCAAGCACAGGCCTATGGCTACACCTTC. Its protein product is CASSQAQAYGYTF.